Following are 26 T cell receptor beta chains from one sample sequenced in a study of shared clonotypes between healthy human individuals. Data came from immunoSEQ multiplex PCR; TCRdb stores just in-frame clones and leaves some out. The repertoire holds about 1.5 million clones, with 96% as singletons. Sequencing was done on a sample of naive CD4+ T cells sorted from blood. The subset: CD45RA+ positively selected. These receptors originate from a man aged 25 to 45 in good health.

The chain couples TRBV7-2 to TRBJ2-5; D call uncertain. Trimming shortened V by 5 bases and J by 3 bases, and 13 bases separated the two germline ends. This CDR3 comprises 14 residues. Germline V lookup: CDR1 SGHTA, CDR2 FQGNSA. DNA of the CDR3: TGTGCCAGCAGCCTTACCACCCCGGAAGAGACCCAGTACTTC. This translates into CASSLTTPEETQYF.

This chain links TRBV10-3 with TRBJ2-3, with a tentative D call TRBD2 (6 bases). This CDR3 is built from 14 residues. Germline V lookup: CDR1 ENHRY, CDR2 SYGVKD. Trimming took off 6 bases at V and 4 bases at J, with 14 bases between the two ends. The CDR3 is CAISRLDGADTQYF. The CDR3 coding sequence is TGTGCCATCAGCAGACTAGACGGCGCAGATACGCAGTATTTT.

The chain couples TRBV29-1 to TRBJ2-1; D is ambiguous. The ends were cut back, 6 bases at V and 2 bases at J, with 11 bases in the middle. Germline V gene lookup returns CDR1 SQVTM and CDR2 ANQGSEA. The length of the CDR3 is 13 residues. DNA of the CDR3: TGCAGCGTCGATTACGAAACCTACAATGAGCAGTTCTTC. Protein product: CSVDYETYNEQFF.

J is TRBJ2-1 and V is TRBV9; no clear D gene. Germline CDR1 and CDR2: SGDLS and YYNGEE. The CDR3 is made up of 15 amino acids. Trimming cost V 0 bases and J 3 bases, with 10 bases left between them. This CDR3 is CASSVEPLDYNEQFF. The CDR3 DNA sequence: TGTGCCAGCAGCGTAGAGCCCCTGGACTACAATGAGCAGTTCTTC.

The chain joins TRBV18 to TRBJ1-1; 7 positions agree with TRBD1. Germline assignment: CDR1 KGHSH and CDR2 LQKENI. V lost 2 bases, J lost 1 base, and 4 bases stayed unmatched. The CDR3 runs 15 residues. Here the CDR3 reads CASSPDRVWNTEAFF. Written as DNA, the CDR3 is TGTGCCAGCTCACCAGACAGGGTTTGGAACACTGAAGCTTTCTTT.

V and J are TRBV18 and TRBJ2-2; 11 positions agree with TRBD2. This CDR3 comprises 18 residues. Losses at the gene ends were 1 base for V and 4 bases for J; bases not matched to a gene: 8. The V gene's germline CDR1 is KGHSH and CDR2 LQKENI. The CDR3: CASSPRIAGGPATGELFF. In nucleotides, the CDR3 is TGTGCCAGCTCACCACGTATAGCGGGAGGGCCAGCCACCGGGGAGCTGTTTTTT. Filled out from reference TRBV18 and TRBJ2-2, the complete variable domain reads NAGVMQNPRHLVRRRGQEARLRCSPMKGHSHVYWYRQLPEEGLKFMVYLQKENIIDESGMPKERFSAEFPKEGPSILRIQQVVRGDSAAYFCASSPRIAGGPATGELFFGEGSRLTVL.

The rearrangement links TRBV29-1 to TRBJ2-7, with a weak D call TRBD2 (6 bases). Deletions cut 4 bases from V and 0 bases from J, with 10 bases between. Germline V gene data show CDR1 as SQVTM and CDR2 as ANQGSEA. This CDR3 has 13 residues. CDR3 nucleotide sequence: TGCAGCGTTGCTTGGGGAGGCTCCTACGAGCAGTACTTC. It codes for CSVAWGGSYEQYF.

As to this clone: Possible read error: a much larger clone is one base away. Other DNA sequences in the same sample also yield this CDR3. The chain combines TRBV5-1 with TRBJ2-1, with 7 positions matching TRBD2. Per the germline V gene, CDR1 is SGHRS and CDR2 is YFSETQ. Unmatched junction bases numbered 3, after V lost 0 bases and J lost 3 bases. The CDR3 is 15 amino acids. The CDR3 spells CASSLGLADYNEQFF. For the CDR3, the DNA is TGCGCCAGCAGCTTGGGCCTAGCGGACTACAATGAGCAGTTCTTC.

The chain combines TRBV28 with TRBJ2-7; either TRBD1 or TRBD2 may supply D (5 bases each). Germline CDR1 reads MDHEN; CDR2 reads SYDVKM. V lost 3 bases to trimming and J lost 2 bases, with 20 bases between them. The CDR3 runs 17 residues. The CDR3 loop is CASSLGVRDRAPYEQYF. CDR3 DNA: TGTGCCAGCAGTTTGGGGGTAAGGGACCGGGCCCCCTACGAGCAGTACTTC.

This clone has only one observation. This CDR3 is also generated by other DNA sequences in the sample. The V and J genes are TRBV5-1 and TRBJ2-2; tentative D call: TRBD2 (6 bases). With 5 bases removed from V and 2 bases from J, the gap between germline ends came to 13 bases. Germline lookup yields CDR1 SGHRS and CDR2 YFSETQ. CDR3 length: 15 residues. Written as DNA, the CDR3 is TGCGCCAGCAGTCCCGGGACTTCTAACACCGGGGAGCTGTTTTTT. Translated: CASSPGTSNTGELFF.

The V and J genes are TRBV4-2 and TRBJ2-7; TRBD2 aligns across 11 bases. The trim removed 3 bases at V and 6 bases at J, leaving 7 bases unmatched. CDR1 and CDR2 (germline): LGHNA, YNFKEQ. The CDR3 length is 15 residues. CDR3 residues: CASSQDSGRAFEQYF. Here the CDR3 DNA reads TGTGCCAGCAGCCAGGATAGCGGGAGGGCCTTCGAGCAGTACTTC.

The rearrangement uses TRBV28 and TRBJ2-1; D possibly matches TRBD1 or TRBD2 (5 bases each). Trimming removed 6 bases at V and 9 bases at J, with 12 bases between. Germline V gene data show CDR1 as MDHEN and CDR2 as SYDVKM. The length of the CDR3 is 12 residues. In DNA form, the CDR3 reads TGTGCCAGCAGCAACTCCGGGACTGAGCAGTTCTTC. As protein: CASSNSGTEQFF.

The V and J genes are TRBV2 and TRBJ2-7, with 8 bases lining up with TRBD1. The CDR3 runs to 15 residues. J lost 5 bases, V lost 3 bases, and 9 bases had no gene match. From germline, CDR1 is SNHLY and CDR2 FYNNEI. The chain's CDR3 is CASSDKDRGSNEQYF. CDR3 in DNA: TGTGCCAGCAGTGATAAAGACAGGGGCTCTAACGAGCAGTACTTC. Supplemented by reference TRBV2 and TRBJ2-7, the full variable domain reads EPEVTQTPSHQVTQMGQEVILRCVPISNHLYFYWYRQILGQKVEFLVSFYNNEISEKSEIFDDQFSVERPDGSNFTLKIRSTKLEDSAMYFCASSDKDRGSNEQYFGPGTRLTVT.

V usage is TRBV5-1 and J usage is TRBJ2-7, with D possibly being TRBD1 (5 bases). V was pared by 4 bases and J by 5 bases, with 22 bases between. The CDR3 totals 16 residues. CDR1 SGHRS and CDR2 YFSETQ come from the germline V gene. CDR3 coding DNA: TGCGCCAGCAGCCAGATGCCAGGGAACCCGCTCCACGAGCAGTACTTC. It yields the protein CASSQMPGNPLHEQYF.

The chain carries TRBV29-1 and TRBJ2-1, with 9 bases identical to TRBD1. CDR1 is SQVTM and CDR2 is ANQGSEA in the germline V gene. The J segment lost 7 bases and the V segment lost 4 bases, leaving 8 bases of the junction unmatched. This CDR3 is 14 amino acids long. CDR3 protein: CSVAAGTGHNEQFF. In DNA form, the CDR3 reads TGCAGCGTTGCAGCCGGGACAGGGCATAATGAGCAGTTCTTC.

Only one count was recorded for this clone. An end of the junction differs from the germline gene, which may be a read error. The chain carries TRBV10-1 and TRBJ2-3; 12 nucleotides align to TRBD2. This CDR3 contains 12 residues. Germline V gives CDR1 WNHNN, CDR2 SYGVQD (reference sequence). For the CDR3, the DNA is TGCGCCAGCAGTGGACTAGCGGGAGAAACCGCTTTT. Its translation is CASSGLAGETAF.

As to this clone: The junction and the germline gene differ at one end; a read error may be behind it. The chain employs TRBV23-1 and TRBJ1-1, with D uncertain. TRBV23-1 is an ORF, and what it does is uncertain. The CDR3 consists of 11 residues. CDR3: CASTVKGVALF. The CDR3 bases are TGCGCCAGCACCGTAAAGGGTGTTGCTCTCTTT.

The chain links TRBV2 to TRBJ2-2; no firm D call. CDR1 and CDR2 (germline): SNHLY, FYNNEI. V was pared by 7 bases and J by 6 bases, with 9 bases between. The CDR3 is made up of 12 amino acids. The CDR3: CASKRNSGELFF. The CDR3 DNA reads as TGTGCCAGCAAACGAAATTCCGGGGAGCTGTTTTTT.

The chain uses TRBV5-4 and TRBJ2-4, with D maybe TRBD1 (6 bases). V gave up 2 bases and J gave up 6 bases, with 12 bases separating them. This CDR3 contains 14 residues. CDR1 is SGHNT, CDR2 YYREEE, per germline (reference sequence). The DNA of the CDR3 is TGTGCCAGCAGCTTCGGACAGAGAGCAAACATTCAGTACTTC. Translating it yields CASSFGQRANIQYF.

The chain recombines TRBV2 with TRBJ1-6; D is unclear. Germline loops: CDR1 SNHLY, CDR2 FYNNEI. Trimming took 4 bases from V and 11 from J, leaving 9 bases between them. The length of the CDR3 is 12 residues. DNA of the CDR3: TGTGCCAGCAGTGTAGGAGATCCACCCCTCCACTTT. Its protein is CASSVGDPPLHF. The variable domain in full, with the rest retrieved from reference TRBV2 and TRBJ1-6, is EPEVTQTPSHQVTQMGQEVILRCVPISNHLYFYWYRQILGQKVEFLVSFYNNEISEKSEIFDDQFSVERPDGSNFTLKIRSTKLEDSAMYFCASSVGDPPLHFGNGTRLTVT.

The CDR3 protein is CSVEAFKGNTEAFF. Here the CDR3 DNA reads TGCAGCGTTGAGGCTTTTAAGGGGAACACTGAAGCTTTCTTT. V and J are TRBV29-1 and TRBJ1-1; D call uncertain. Trimming removed 3 bases at V and 1 base at J, with 12 bases between. The CDR3 is 14 amino acids. CDR1 SQVTM and CDR2 ANQGSEA come from the germline V gene.

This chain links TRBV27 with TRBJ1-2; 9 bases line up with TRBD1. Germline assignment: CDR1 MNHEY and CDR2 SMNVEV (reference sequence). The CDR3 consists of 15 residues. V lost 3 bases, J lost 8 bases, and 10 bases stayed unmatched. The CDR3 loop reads CASSFNPGTGPGYTF. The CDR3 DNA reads TGTGCCAGCAGTTTTAACCCCGGGACAGGGCCCGGCTACACCTTC.

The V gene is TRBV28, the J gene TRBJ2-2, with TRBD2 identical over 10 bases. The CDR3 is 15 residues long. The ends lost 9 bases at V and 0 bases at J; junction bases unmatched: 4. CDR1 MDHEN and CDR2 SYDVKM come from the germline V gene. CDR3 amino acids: CASEAGGPNTGELFF. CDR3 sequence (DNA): TGTGCCAGTGAAGCGGGAGGGCCGAACACCGGGGAGCTGTTTTTT.

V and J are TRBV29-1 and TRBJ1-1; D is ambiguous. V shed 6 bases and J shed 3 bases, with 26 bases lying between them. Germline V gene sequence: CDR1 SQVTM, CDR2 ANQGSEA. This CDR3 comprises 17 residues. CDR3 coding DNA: TGCAGCGTCGCCCCGGGTTTCAGCCTGAAAGGAGACACTGAAGCTTTCTTT. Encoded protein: CSVAPGFSLKGDTEAFF.

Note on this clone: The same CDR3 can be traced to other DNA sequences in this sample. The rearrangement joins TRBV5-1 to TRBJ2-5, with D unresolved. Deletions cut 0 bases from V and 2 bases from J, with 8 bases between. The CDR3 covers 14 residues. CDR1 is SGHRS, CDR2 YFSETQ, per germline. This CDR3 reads CASSLAGIQETQYF. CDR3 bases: TGCGCCAGCAGCTTGGCCGGCATACAAGAGACCCAGTACTTC.

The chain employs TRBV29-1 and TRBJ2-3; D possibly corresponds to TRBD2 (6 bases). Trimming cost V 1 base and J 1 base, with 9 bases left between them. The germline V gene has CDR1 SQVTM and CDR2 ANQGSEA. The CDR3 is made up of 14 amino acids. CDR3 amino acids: CSVEGRGGTDTQYF. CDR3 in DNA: TGCAGCGTTGAAGGGAGGGGTGGCACAGATACGCAGTATTTT.